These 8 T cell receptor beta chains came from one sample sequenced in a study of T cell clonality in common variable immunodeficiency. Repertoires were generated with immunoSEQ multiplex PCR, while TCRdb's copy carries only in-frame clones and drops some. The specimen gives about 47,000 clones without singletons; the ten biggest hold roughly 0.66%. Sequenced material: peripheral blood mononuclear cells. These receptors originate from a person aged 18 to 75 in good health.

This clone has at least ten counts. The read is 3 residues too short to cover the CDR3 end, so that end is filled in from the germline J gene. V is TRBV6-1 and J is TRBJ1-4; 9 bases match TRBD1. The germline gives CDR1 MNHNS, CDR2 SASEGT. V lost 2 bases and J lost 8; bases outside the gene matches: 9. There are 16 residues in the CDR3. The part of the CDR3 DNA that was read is TGTGCCAGCAGTGAACAAGAGGGACAGGGAGGGGAAAAA. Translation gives CASSEQEGQGGEK. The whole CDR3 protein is CASSEQEGQGGEKLFF.

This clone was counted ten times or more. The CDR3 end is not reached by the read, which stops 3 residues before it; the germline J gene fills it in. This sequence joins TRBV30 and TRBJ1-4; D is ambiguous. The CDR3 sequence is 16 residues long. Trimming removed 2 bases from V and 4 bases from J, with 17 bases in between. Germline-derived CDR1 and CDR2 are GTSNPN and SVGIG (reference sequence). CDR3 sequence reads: CAWSKAGKAYNEKLFF. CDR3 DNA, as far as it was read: TGTGCCTGGAGTAAGGCGGGGAAGGCCTATAATGAAAAA.

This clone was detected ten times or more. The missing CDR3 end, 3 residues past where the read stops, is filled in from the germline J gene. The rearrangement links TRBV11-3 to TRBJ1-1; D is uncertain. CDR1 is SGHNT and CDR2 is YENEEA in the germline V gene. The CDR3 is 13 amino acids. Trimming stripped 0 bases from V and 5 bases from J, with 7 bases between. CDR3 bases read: TGTGCCAGCAGCTTAGATTTCGGTACTGAA. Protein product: CASSLDFGTE. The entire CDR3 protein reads CASSLDFGTEAFF.

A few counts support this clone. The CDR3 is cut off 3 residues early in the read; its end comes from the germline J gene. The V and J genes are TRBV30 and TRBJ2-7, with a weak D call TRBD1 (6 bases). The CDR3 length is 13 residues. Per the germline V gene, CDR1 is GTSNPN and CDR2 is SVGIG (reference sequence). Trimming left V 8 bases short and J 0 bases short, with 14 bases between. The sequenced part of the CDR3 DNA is TGTGCCCGCAAACAGGGTAGCTCCTACGAG. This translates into CARKQGSSYE. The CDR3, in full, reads CARKQGSSYEQYF.

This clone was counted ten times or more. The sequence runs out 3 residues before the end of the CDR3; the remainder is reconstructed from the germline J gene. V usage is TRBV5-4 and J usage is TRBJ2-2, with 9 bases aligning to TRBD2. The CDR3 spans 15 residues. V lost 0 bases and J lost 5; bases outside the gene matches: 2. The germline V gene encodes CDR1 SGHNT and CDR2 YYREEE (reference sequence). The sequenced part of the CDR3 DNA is TGTGCCAGCAGCTTGGCCGCGGGGGGGACCGGGGAG. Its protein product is CASSLAAGGTGE. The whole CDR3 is CASSLAAGGTGELFF.

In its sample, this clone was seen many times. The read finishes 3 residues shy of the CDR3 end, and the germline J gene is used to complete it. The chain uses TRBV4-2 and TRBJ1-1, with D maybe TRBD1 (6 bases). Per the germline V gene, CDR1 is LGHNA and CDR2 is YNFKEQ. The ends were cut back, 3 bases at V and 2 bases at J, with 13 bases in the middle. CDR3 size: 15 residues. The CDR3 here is CASSQAGTPNTEAFF. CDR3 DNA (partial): TGTGCCAGCAGCCAGGCTGGGACACCTAACACTGAA.

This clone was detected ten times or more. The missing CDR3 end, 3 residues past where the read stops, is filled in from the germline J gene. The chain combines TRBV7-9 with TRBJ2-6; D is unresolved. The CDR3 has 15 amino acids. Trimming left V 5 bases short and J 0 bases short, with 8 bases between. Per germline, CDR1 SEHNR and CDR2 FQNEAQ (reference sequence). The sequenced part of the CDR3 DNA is TGTGCCAGCAGCCTACCGTTCTCTGGGGCCAACGTC. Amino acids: CASSLPFSGANV. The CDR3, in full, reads CASSLPFSGANVLTF.

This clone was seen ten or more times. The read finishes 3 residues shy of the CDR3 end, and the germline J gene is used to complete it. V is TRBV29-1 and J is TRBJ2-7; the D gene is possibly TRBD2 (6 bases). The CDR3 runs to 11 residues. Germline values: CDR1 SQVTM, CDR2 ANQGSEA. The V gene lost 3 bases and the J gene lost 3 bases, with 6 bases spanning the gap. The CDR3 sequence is CSVEEGYEQYF. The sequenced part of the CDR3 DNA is TGCAGCGTTGAGGAGGGCTACGAG.